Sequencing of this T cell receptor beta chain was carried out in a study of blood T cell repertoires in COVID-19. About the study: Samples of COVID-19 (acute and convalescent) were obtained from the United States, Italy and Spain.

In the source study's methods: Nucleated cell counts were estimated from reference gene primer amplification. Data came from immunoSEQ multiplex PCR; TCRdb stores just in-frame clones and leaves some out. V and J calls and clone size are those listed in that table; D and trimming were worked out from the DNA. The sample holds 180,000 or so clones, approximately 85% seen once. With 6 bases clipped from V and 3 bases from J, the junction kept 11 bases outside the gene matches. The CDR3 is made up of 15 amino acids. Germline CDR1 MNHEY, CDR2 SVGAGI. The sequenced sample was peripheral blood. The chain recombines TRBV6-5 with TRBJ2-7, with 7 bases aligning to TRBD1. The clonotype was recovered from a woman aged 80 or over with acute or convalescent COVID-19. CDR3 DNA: TGTGCCAGCAGAACTACAGGGGAAAGGGGCTACGAGCAGTACTTC. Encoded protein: CASRTTGERGYEQYF.